This T cell receptor (beta chain) originates from a study of cytomegalovirus exposure and HLA in healthy donors (dated 2017 in TCRdb). With respect to the entire study: An earlier analysis of 587 of the donors reported about 300 Gb of sequence data and around 100 million unique TCR beta sequences obtained from about 179 million T cells. Approximately 300 gigabases of sequencing data and around 87 million unique TCR sequences were included in an early release covering 500 to 750 HLA-typed donors. The genetic ancestry cluster associated with self-reported Caucasian donors included about 84% of the approximately 430 genotyped donors. The aim of the study was to test whether cataloging public T cell receptors could identify signatures of past pathogen exposure. The study profiled the T cell repertoires of around 700 subjects by immunosequencing and related them to cytomegalovirus serostatus. Besides the first cohort of roughly 660 subjects, a separate validation cohort made up of over 95 different subjects was used. To predict cytomegalovirus infection status, the study combined high-throughput TCR immunosequencing, statistical association of individual TCRs with disease status, and machine learning. A later analysis re-examined previously published TCR beta repertoires from around 670 donors and added high-resolution HLA genotyping to investigate patterns of TCR occurrence. The later analysis used no new phenotypic data to find candidate immune exposures, relying instead on TCR beta sequences and their occurrence across donors. In an earlier analysis of about 590 of the donors, high-throughput TCR beta sequencing was used to judge whether each TCR beta V gene segment behaved as functional or pseudogenic. Donor age, sex, ethnicity and CMV serostatus were compiled together with the repertoire data. A later genetic analysis used genome-wide SNP genotypes for about 65% of the roughly 670 donors, treating that subset as a discovery cohort. Every repertoire in the discovery cohort had been generated on one and the same sequencing platform. Class I and class II HLA loci were covered by the typing at four-digit resolution. The number of typed donors differed by locus: roughly 629-630 for A, B, C, DRB1 and DQB1; 522 for DQA1; over 600 for DPA1; and some 430 for DPB1. A handful of DR-DQ haplotypes were handled as single units for association and clustering because linkage in the cohort was strong. Among about 400 genotyped donors of the cohort, an average of roughly 230,000 unique TCR beta nucleotide sequences was sequenced per donor, of which 15% to 20% were non-productive. Here is what the overall study found, with its caveats: According to a later analysis, TCR association rates differed among HLA loci, with DRB1 alleles showing the most associated TCRs and HLA-C alleles showing the fewest. At a false discovery rate of 0.05, a later analysis linked fewer than 20,000 TCR beta sequences to specific HLA alleles. Only TCR beta chains were sequenced in this cohort, and the absence of alpha or paired-chain data limited detectable features. Because some donors lacked HLA typing at each locus, the association tests relied only on the typed subset. Assigning TCR associations to individual alleles was difficult when HLA alleles, especially DR and DQ, strongly co-occurred. A cluster of highly shared sequence variants was judged likely to be a technical artifact of the sequencing pipeline. Broadly in line with IMGT annotations, most TCR beta V segments showed up in productive rearrangements about 87% or about 30% of the time in an earlier analysis of roughly 590 of the donors. The presence/absence analyses assumed that sequencing depth was roughly uniform across donors, and that assumption may not be true. An association between a missense DCLRE1C variant and V-gene and J-gene trimming of TCR beta chains was found in a later genetic analysis and replicated in an independent cohort. For the cohort, immune exposure information was limited to CMV serostatus. A further reported finding was that TCR beta sequences accurately predicted the HLA-A and HLA-B alleles for most subjects in the first cohort. In a later genetic analysis, fewer N-insertions in productive TCRs were reported among donors in an Asian-associated ancestry cluster than the approximately 710-donor mean. The 87-base-pair reads could not distinguish some IMGT-functional V segments, including TRBV6-2 and TRBV6-3, so those segments were excluded. A later analysis found that HLA-associated TCR beta chains were more clonally expanded and had lower generation probabilities than equally common non-associated chains. The authors suggested that the approach could potentially be generalized to other disease states and immunological phenotypes. While some public TCRs were present in many individuals, most TCR sequences turned up only very rarely across donors. Because counts were too low, about 18 rarely observed V segments, including chromosome 9 orphons, were excluded from the earlier analysis of 587 of the donors. A total of 150 to 200 TCR beta chains were listed by the study as associated with cytomegalovirus. According to a later analysis, parvovirus B19, influenza, CMV and Epstein-Barr virus appeared linked to several top co-occurrence clusters. Cytomegalovirus status was reported to be diagnosed by the classifier with high specificity and sensitivity in both the original and validation cohorts. A later analysis found that most CMV-associated TCR beta chains appeared HLA-restricted, with HLA associations seemingly driven largely by CMV exposure. Three of the identified cytomegalovirus-associated TCR beta chains were confirmed in vitro to be specific for cytomegalovirus antigens. Linkage disequilibrium might explain the correlated functional status among segregating V segments, but an unknown experimental factor could not be ruled out.

Of note for this clone: The antigen it recognizes is unknown. The input lacks base qualities; no much larger clone sits a single base away.

The germline V gene supplies CDR1 SGHDT and CDR2 YYEEEE. Ends trimmed: V by 3 bases, J by 7 bases; bases unmatched to a gene: 14. The cysteine opens and the phenylalanine closes a CDR3 of 17 amino acids. CDR3 DNA only is kept here, 51 bases in frame from base 1. The protocol used for the library was the immunoSEQ multiplex PCR assay. For the multiplex PCR, a mixture combining 60 forward primers for TCR Vbeta segments and 13 reverse primers for TCR Jbeta segments was used. Amplification of the CDR3 region of rearranged TCR beta genes was performed with a multiplex PCR assay on genomic DNA. The Illumina HiSeq System was used to sequence the amplified TCR beta libraries as 87-base-pair reads. The study's own analysis went as follows. A later analysis counted about 80 million unique TCR beta chains across the 600 to 850 repertoires, and some 11 million of these chains were shared by at least two donors. Raw reads were error-corrected and collapsed into unique sequences by a nearest-neighbor algorithm in which closely related sequences were merged to remove PCR and sequencing errors. CDR3 sequences were aligned to IMGT reference sequences to assign V, D and J gene segments. For a sequence to be retained, at least a six-nucleotide match to both a V gene segment and a J gene segment was required. Rearrangements were classified as productive when the CDR3 lacked stop codons and remained in frame with V and J, and all other rearrangements were classified as non-productive. Following IMGT convention, CDR3 was defined as the stretch from the second conserved V-encoded cysteine up to the conserved J-encoded phenylalanine. The earlier analysis of more than 450 of the donors excluded sequences that lacked an unambiguous match to a single V gene segment. An earlier analysis of 500 to 600 of the donors classified V segments as functional when productive rearrangements were above 56.7% and as segregating when the standard deviation between donors was above 5%. To diagnose cytomegalovirus status from the catalog of TCR beta chain sequences, a statistical classification framework was built. In a later analysis, TCR nucleotide sequences were compared against IMGT/GENE-DB human TR gene sequences so that V and J genes could be assigned. A later analysis assigned CDR3 sequences and most-parsimonious VDJ recombination scenarios with the TCRdist pipeline. In a later analysis, every TCR beta chain was defined by the combination of its CDR3 amino acid sequence and its V-gene family, and reads without a unique V-gene family were dropped. A later analysis removed 592 highly shared, low-generation-probability nucleotide sequences to deal with suspected cross-contamination and a sequencing artifact. In a later analysis, a clonal expansion index for each public chain was calculated from normalized within-repertoire ranks of inferred template counts. Generation probabilities in a later analysis came from a VDJ recombination model fitted to out-of-frame rearrangements, and those results were checked against IGoR. Hypergeometric tests were used in a later analysis to score TCR-TCR, TCR-HLA and TCR-CMV co-occurrence, with a repertoire-size bias correction applied to the TCR pairs. A later analysis estimated false discovery rates by permuting HLA or CMV assignments 20 times. In a later analysis, co-occurring TCRs were grouped using DBSCAN, with TCRdist sequence similarity added in when clustering inside HLA-allele-positive subsets. Repertoires with fewer than 30,000 or more than 120,000 public chains, plus five repertoires with anomalous nucleotide sharing, were excluded from co-occurrence clustering. TCRdb took this table from immuneACCESS and kept in-frame rearrangements with V and J called. Such tables lack part of the clones; where checked against another copy, unresolved V genes explain under half of the gap, and the rest is unexplained. D and trimming were read from the DNA, whereas the V and J calls and clone size are those reported in that table. The sample contains fewer than 200,000 clones, about 82% of them found a single time. The ten largest clones represent 0.65% to 0.85% of the sample.

The cohort consisted of more than 650 healthy bone marrow donors. At the time of sampling, all cohort members were nominally healthy, though unrecorded immune exposures were likely present. The donor tested CMV seronegative, placing the donor among the roughly 350 seronegative members of the cohort. A peripheral blood sample was collected from each donor, and TCR beta sequencing was performed on peripheral blood mononuclear cells. Genomic DNA was extracted from the blood cell samples with the Qiagen DNeasy Blood Extraction Kit. Material for sequencing was PBMCs. This sequence uses TRBV5-6 and TRBJ2-7, with 12 central nucleotides matching TRBD2. This receptor was obtained from a female donor in good health and CMV-seronegative. In nucleotides, the sequence is TGTGCCAGCAGCTGGGAGACTAGCGGGGGAGGTTTTGGTGAGCAGTACTTC. Protein translation: CASSWETSGGGFGEQYF.